The 19 T cell receptor beta chains below were found in one sample sequenced in a study of blood T cell repertoires in COVID-19. Sequencing was performed with immunoSEQ multiplex PCR; in TCRdb, only in-frame clones are kept and a portion is missing. The data hold around 330,000 clones, with roughly 89% observed a single time. Sequencing input: PBMCs or T cells enriched from blood (not recorded which). Receptors originate from a woman in her late teens or twenties who had recovered from COVID-19.

In DNA, the CDR3 is TGTGCCAGCACCCTAAGCCCGGCACAGGGGTCTACTAGCAATCAGCCCCAGCATTTT. Its protein product is CASTLSPAQGSTSNQPQHF. This chain joins TRBV7-3 and TRBJ1-5, with 7 bases matching TRBD1. V was pared by 7 bases and J by 0 bases, with 18 bases of the junction left unmatched. Per germline, CDR1 SGHTA and CDR2 FQGTGA. The CDR3 contains 19 residues.

The J gene is TRBJ2-3, the V gene TRBV24-1; 8 nucleotides match TRBD1. Germline CDR1 KGHDR, CDR2 SFDVKD. The CDR3 loop spans 19 amino acids. With 5 bases clipped from V and 0 bases from J, the junction kept 15 bases outside the gene matches. CDR3 sequence: CATSGIWDRSRASTDTQYF. The CDR3 DNA follows: TGTGCCACCAGTGGTATCTGGGACAGGTCCCGTGCTAGCACAGATACGCAGTATTTT.

The chain has TRBV7-6 and TRBJ2-1, with 7 bases that match TRBD2. CDR1 is SGHVS, CDR2 FNYEAQ, per germline. The CDR3 covers 21 residues. V lost 2 bases, J lost 2 bases, and 21 bases stayed unmatched. The CDR3 bases are TGTGCCAGCAGCTTACCCTTTGTGGCGGGAGAAGGAGCTTCGGCCTACAATGAGCAGTTCTTC. Translated: CASSLPFVAGEGASAYNEQFF.

The CDR3 loop reads CAWGPLRATSYNEQFF. The CDR3, as DNA: TGTGCCTGGGGACCCCTCAGGGCTACCTCCTACAATGAGCAGTTCTTC. J is TRBJ2-1 and V is TRBV30; D might be TRBD1 (5 bases). V lost 5 bases and J 0 bases, leaving 17 bases between the germline ends. Germline CDR1 and CDR2: GTSNPN and SVGIG (reference sequence). The CDR3 contains 16 residues.

Written as DNA, the CDR3 is TGTGCCAGCGGATGGGCAGGGGGGTACGAGCAGTACTTC. Translating it yields CASGWAGGYEQYF. The chain uses TRBV7-9 and TRBJ2-7; D may be TRBD1 (7 bases). Germline CDR1 SEHNR, CDR2 FQNEAQ (reference sequence). The V end was cut by 8 bases, the J end by 4 bases, with 15 bases between. The CDR3 is made up of 13 amino acids.

The V and J genes are TRBV15 and TRBJ1-4; D ambiguous. CDR1 LNHNV and CDR2 YYDKDF come from the germline V gene (reference sequence). The ends were cut back, 0 bases at V and 2 bases at J, with 10 bases in the middle. The CDR3 extends over 16 amino acids. The CDR3 DNA is TGTGCCACCAGCAGAGATTCGGGGTCCACTAATGAAAAACTGTTTTTT. This encodes CATSRDSGSTNEKLFF.

The V gene is TRBV24-1, the J gene TRBJ2-1; a possible D gene is TRBD1 (7 bases). CDR3 length: 16 amino acids. In germline, CDR1 is KGHDR, CDR2 SFDVKD. Trimming took off 3 bases at V and 7 bases at J, with 18 bases between the two ends. In DNA, the CDR3 is TGTGCCACCAGTGATGCGACAGGGAGGAAACTAAATGAGCAGTTCTTC. Translation gives CATSDATGRKLNEQFF.

The chain combines TRBV18 with TRBJ2-7; D gene uncertain. This CDR3 comprises 14 residues. V shed 6 bases and J shed 2 bases, with 14 bases lying between them. The germline V gene encodes CDR1 KGHSH and CDR2 LQKENI. CDR3 amino acids: CASSRVMPTYEQYF. The CDR3 region has the DNA TGTGCCAGCTCTCGGGTAATGCCCACCTACGAGCAGTACTTC.

The rearrangement links TRBV4-2 to TRBJ2-7; the D gene is possibly TRBD2 (5 bases). V dropped 2 bases and J dropped 2 bases, with 19 bases sitting between them. The CDR3 runs 17 residues. In germline, CDR1 is LGHNA, CDR2 YNFKEQ. DNA of the CDR3: TGTGCCAGCAGCCAAAGAAAGGGAGCAGGTTCGGCCTACGAGCAGTACTTC. It translates to CASSQRKGAGSAYEQYF.

V is TRBV11-1 and J is TRBJ2-7, with 9 positions matching TRBD2. This CDR3 has 16 amino acids. J gave up 3 bases and V 2 bases, and 8 bases lay outside the gene matches. Germline CDR1 is SGHAT and CDR2 is FQDESV (reference sequence). CDR3 loop: CASSLSSRGGFYEQYF. The DNA of the CDR3 is TGTGCCAGCAGCTTATCATCGCGGGGGGGCTTCTACGAGCAGTACTTC.

This CDR3 is CASSQDPQQGTGNTIYF. CDR3 nucleotides: TGTGCCAGCAGCCAAGATCCACAACAGGGAACTGGAAACACCATATATTTT. V is TRBV4-2 and J is TRBJ1-3, with D maybe TRBD1 (6 bases). CDR3 size: 17 residues. V lost 0 bases and J lost 2, with 14 bases in between. The germline V gene encodes CDR1 LGHNA and CDR2 YNFKEQ.

CDR3 amino acids: CASSSSGWRGYGYTF. The CDR3 DNA reads as TGTGCCAGCAGTAGTTCGGGGTGGCGGGGCTATGGCTACACCTTC. This sequence joins TRBV27 and TRBJ1-2; D not certain. The V and J ends lost 5 bases and 4 bases respectively, with 17 bases between them. The CDR3 extends over 15 amino acids. Germline CDR1 MNHEY, CDR2 SMNVEV (reference sequence).

V gene TRBV27 combines with J gene TRBJ2-3, with 8 bases aligning to TRBD1. V dropped 6 bases and J dropped 1; count of bases not matched to a gene: 3. Germline V gene sequence: CDR1 MNHEY, CDR2 SMNVEV (reference sequence). The CDR3 contains 14 residues. CDR3: CASSSDRGTDTQYF. The CDR3 DNA reads as TGTGCCAGCAGCTCGGACAGGGGCACAGATACGCAGTATTTT.

Concerning this clone itself: Germline and junction disagree at one end, which may indicate a read error. The V call is TRBV5-5, the J call TRBJ2-7; TRBD2 agrees at 7 bases. This CDR3 comprises 15 residues. The V gene's germline CDR1 is SGHKS and CDR2 YYEKEE (reference sequence). Written as DNA, the CDR3 is TGTGCCAGCAGCTTGGGAGCTTTTCTGGCGGGAGAGAACCCCTTC. Translated: CASSLGAFLAGENPF.

The V call is TRBV5-6, the J call TRBJ1-4, with TRBD1 as a possible D gene (6 bases). The germline V gene has CDR1 SGHDT and CDR2 YYEEEE. V lost 3 bases and J lost 7, with 19 bases in between. This CDR3 has 16 amino acids. The CDR3: CASSSPSRGFGEKLFF. The CDR3 DNA reads TGTGCCAGCAGCTCCCCCTCCAGGGGTTTTGGTGAAAAACTGTTTTTT.

J is TRBJ1-5 and V is TRBV2, with 7 nucleotides matching TRBD1. With V trimmed by 7 bases and J by 0 bases, 6 bases remained unmatched. The CDR3 contains 15 residues. Germline loops: CDR1 SNHLY, CDR2 FYNNEI. The CDR3 nucleotides read TGTGCCAGCACTTCGGACAGGTATAGCAATCAGCCCCAGCATTTT. It is translated as CASTSDRYSNQPQHF.

This chain joins TRBV9 and TRBJ2-1; no clear D gene. Germline CDR1 SGDLS, CDR2 YYNGEE. Trimming stripped 0 bases from V and 2 bases from J, with 15 bases between. The CDR3 is 17 residues long. As DNA, the CDR3 is TGTGCCAGCAGCGTAGGGGTAGGAGTAGCCCCCTACAATGAGCAGTTCTTC. This translates into CASSVGVGVAPYNEQFF.

J is TRBJ1-1 and V is TRBV19; perhaps TRBD1 as D (5 bases). CDR3 length: 15 amino acids. V was clipped by 1 base and J by 5 bases, with 14 bases between them. Germline CDR1 LNHDA, CDR2 SQIVND (reference sequence). The CDR3: CASSIVGRQKTEAFF. The CDR3 coding sequence is TGTGCCAGTAGTATAGTCGGACGACAGAAAACTGAAGCTTTCTTT.

This chain connects TRBV6-5 to TRBJ2-7; 9 nucleotides align to TRBD1. Germline V gene data show CDR1 as MNHEY and CDR2 as SVGAGI. CDR3 size: 15 residues. The J segment lost 0 bases and the V segment lost 6 bases, leaving 6 bases of the junction unmatched. The CDR3 region is CASRPGTGNSYEQYF. The CDR3 DNA reads as TGTGCCAGCAGGCCCGGGACAGGGAACTCCTACGAGCAGTACTTC.